The 10 T cell receptor beta chains below come from one sample, sequenced in a study of T-cell memory formation after mild COVID-19. TCRdb re-derived calls from the 5' RACE reads in MiXCR, one entry per CDR3 protein. The table includes 200,000 to 300,000 distinct CDR3 sequences, approximately 9% detected once. Sequencing used PBMCs or a T cell subset sorted from them (not recorded which). Receptors were obtained from a young man who had mild COVID-19 (a few samples of this study predate the infection). Cell type and time point are not known.

This chain joins TRBV3-1 and TRBJ1-3; D is ambiguous. Germline V gene data show CDR1 as LGHDT and CDR2 as YNNKEL (reference sequence). The CDR3 spans 13 residues. V was cut by 2 bases and J by 0 bases, with 2 bases left in between. The CDR3 spells CASSQTSGNTIYF. The CDR3 region has the DNA TGTGCCAGCAGCCAAACCTCTGGAAACACCATATATTTT.

This rearrangement joins TRBV7-9 to TRBJ1-1; D perhaps matches TRBD1 (6 bases). Trimming left V 5 bases short and J 3 bases short, with 16 bases between. Per germline, CDR1 SEHNR and CDR2 FQNEAQ (reference sequence). This CDR3 contains 15 residues. The CDR3 DNA reads as TGTGCCAGCAGCCAGGGGCAGGGGAGAGACACTGAAGCTTTCTTT. Translated, it gives CASSQGQGRDTEAFF.

In DNA, the CDR3 is TGTGCCAGCAGTGTTACTTCGGGACAGGGCTTCAACATTCAGTACTTC. This encodes CASSVTSGQGFNIQYF. The rearrangement joins TRBV12-3 or TRBV12-4 to TRBJ2-4; 9 bases are a match to TRBD1. V lost 5 bases to trimming and J lost 7 bases; unmatched junction nucleotides: 12. This CDR3 has 16 amino acids.

The chain is built from TRBV12-3 or TRBV12-4 and TRBJ1-2; 7 bases line up with TRBD1. CDR3 length equals 14 residues. The trim removed 5 bases at V and 3 bases at J, leaving 6 bases unmatched. The CDR3 region has the DNA TGTGCCAGCAGTCCACAGGGGAAGCACTATGGCTACACCTTC. It translates to CASSPQGKHYGYTF.

This clonotype was seen many times. The chain has TRBV20-1 and TRBJ2-7; D call uncertain. V was pared by 5 bases and J by 2 bases, with 4 bases between. The CDR3 consists of 10 residues. Germline CDR1 and CDR2: DFQATT and SNEGSKA (reference sequence). The CDR3 nucleotides are TGCAGTGCTGGAACCTACGAGCAGTACGTC. Its translation is CSAGTYEQYV.

The CDR3 is CASSPSPLGGYTF. In nucleotides, the CDR3 is TGTGCCAGCAGTCCCTCCCCTCTCGGCGGCTACACCTTC. The chain couples TRBV6-5 to TRBJ1-2; D remains ambiguous. CDR3 length: 13 amino acids. The V end was cut by 5 bases, the J end by 8 bases, with 15 bases between. CDR1 and CDR2 from the germline V gene are MNHEY and SVGAGI.

The V call is TRBV6-4, the J call TRBJ2-7; 9 bases are shared with TRBD1. The J segment lost 3 bases and the V segment lost 6 bases, leaving 3 bases of the junction unmatched. This CDR3 spans 13 amino acids. Germline CDR1 MRHNA, CDR2 SNTAGT. The CDR3 nucleotides are TGTGCCAGCAGAGGGACAGGGATCTACGAGCAGTACGTC. It specifies CASRGTGIYEQYV.

This clonotype was detected a few times. The V call is TRBV12-3 or TRBV12-4, the J call TRBJ2-1; no reliable D call. V was pared by 1 base and J by 1 base, with 11 bases between. This CDR3 spans 16 amino acids. The CDR3: CASSLEPLGSYNEQFF. The CDR3 nucleotides read TGTGCCAGCAGTTTAGAGCCACTCGGGTCCTACAATGAGCAGTTCTTC.

The table lists this clonotype with a few counts. The chain links TRBV4-3 to TRBJ2-3; perhaps TRBD1 as D (5 bases). The CDR3 extends over 17 amino acids. With 0 bases removed from V and 1 base from J, the gap between germline ends came to 14 bases. The germline CDR1 and CDR2 sequences are LGHNA and YSLEER. CDR3 sequence reads: CASSQELSSTGTDTQYF. The CDR3 nucleotides read TGCGCCAGCAGCCAAGAGCTAAGTTCGACAGGCACAGATACGCAGTATTTT.

The J gene is TRBJ2-7, the V gene TRBV6-6; D gene ambiguous. This CDR3 comprises 13 residues. CDR1 is MNHNY, CDR2 SVGAGI, per germline (reference sequence). V dropped 2 bases and J dropped 4 bases, with 9 bases sitting between them. The CDR3 loop reads CASSYARKYEQYF. The CDR3 DNA sequence: TGTGCCAGCAGTTACGCCAGAAAATACGAGCAGTACTTC.